The clone carrying this TCR beta chain came up a few times. The antigen is not known. CDR3 size: 13 residues. CDR1 is MNHNS and CDR2 is SASEGT in the germline V gene. Trimming took 6 bases from V and 6 from J, leaving 12 bases between them. Arm-PCR of CDR3 regions and iRepertoire HTBI primers were the basis on which TCR beta libraries were built. TCRdb redid the calling of the multiplex PCR reads with MiXCR, one entry per CDR3 protein. The profile shows 250,000 or so distinct CDR3 sequences, approximately 20% of them singletons. This entry comes from a study of regulatory T cells in long-lasting Graves disease. Findings and caveats of the study: The researchers studied only peripheral blood, not thyroid tissue.

Sample time point: newly diagnosed GD, antithyroid drugs for less than 3 months. From PBMCs, RNA was extracted and then used to make the TCR library. The sample also formed part of further work on T cells in Graves' hyperthyroidism and ophthalmopathy. That investigation notes: Diagnoses were made from clinical symptoms, serum measures (thyroxine and TRAb), thyroid ultrasound and orbital computed tomography. In the first-round RT-PCR of the TCR CDR3, the HTBI primer set was used.

The chain has TRBV6-1 and TRBJ1-5; D not resolved. This specimen was peripheral blood mononuclear cells (PBMCs), taken at new diagnosis, from a patient treated with antithyroid drugs. This clonotype originated in a woman aged 25 to 45 with Graves disease. DNA for the CDR3: TGTGCCAGCAGCTCAGGTCGATTTCAGCCCCAGCATTTT. Its protein product is CASSSGRFQPQHF.